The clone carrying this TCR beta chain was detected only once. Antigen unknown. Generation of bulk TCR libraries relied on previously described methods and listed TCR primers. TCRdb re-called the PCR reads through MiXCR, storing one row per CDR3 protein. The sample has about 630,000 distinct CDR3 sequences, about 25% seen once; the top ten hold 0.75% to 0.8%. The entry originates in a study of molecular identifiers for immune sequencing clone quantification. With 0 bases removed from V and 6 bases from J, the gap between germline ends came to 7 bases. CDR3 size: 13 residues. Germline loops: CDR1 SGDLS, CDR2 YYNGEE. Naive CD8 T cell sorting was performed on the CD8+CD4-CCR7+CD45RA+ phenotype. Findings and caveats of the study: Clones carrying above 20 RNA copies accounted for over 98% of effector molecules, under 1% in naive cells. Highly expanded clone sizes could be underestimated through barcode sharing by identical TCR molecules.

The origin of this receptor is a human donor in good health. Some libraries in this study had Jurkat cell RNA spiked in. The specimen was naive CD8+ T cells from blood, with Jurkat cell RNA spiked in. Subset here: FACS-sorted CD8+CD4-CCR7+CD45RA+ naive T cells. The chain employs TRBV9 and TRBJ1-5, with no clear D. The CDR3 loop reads CASSVGDRQPQHF. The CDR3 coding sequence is TGTGCCAGCAGCGTAGGTGATCGTCAGCCCCAGCATTTT.